The 3 T cell receptor beta chains below were found in one sample sequenced in a study of breast tumors, draining lymph nodes, adjacent tissues. The lymph nodes were axillary draining lymph nodes from breast cancer patients. TCRdb reprocessed the multiplex PCR reads via MiXCR and lists one record per CDR3 protein. The sample has about 100,000 distinct CDR3 sequences, about 20% seen once. The sequencing sample was made of axillary lymph node tissue. These receptors were taken from a female donor with breast cancer. Some clones in this sample may be carry-over from other donors' samples.

This clonotype turned up a few times. The chain employs TRBV6-1 and TRBJ2-5, with 8 bases aligning to TRBD1. The CDR3 spans 14 residues. Germline CDR1 MNHNS, CDR2 SASEGT. V lost 5 bases and J lost 4; bases outside the gene matches: 6. Here the CDR3 DNA reads TGTGCCAGCAGTAGGGACAGGCCGGGAGAGACCCAGTACTTC. It specifies CASSRDRPGETQYF.

On this clonotype itself: This could be a read error, since a much larger clone is one nucleotide away. This chain connects TRBV19 to TRBJ1-5; 8 nucleotides line up with TRBD1. The V gene end was trimmed by 4 bases and the J gene end by 5 bases; junction bases not matched to a gene: 7. The CDR3 length is 15 residues. Germline V lookup: CDR1 LNHDA, CDR2 SQIVND (reference sequence). CDR3 DNA sequence: TGTGCCAGTAGTAAGCGGCAGGGGGCTTATCAGCCCCAGCATTTT. Protein product: CASSKRQGAYQPQHF.

About this clonotype itself: This may be a read error, as it is one base from a much larger clone. The CDR3 protein is CASSFAEAETQYF. The CDR3 region has the DNA TGCGCCAGCAGCTTCGCTGAGGCAGAGACCCAGTACTTC. The rearrangement joins TRBV5-1 to TRBJ2-5; D not certain. This CDR3 is 13 amino acids long. Germline V gives CDR1 SGHRS, CDR2 YFSETQ. Trimming stripped 2 bases from V and 4 bases from J, with 9 bases between. Together with reference TRBV5-1 and TRBJ2-5, the CDR3 gives the full variable domain: KAGVTQTPRYLIKTRGQQVTLSCSPISGHRSVSWYQQTPGQGLQFLFEYFSETQRNKGNFPGRFSGRQFSNSRSEMNVSTLELGDSALYLCASSFAEAETQYFGPGTRLLVL.